The rows below give T cell receptor beta chains drawn from one sample of a study of blood T cell repertoires in COVID-19. Profiling relied on immunoSEQ multiplex PCR, and the TCRdb table lists in-frame clones only, not all of them. The sample has about 230,000 clones, approximately 89% seen once. The sequenced sample was PBMCs or T cells enriched from blood (not recorded which). The source is a woman between 25 and 40 years old who had been exposed to COVID-19. CDR3s include the opening cysteine and the closing phenylalanine or tryptophan. The D gene is left open where the match is weak. Clone sizes are given selectively: once, few, many, or a class where the clone is expanded.

V gene: TRBV19; clone size: -; D gene: -; J gene: TRBJ2-1; CDR3 protein: CASNVGHYNEQFF; CDR3 DNA: TGTGCCAGTAATGTAGGACACTACAATGAGCAGTTCTTC
V gene: TRBV30; clone size: -; D gene: TRBD1; J gene: TRBJ1-6; CDR3 protein: CAWKRGPNSPLHF; CDR3 DNA: TGTGCCTGGAAGAGGGGGCCAAATTCACCCCTCCACTTT
V gene: TRBV5-6; clone size: -; D gene: TRBD2; J gene: TRBJ2-1; CDR3 protein: CASSRTGGNEQFF; CDR3 DNA: TGTGCCAGCAGCCGCACGGGGGGCAATGAGCAGTTCTTC
V gene: TRBV7-9; clone size: few; D gene: -; J gene: TRBJ1-2; CDR3 protein: CASSLARGYGYTF; CDR3 DNA: TGTGCCAGCAGCTTAGCACGCGGCTATGGCTACACCTTC
V gene: TRBV3-1/TRBV3-2; clone size: -; D gene: -; J gene: TRBJ2-3; CDR3 protein: CASSYLPGVRTDTQYF; CDR3 DNA: TGTGCCAGCAGCTACTTACCGGGAGTCCGTACAGATACGCAGTATTTT
V gene: TRBV2; clone size: -; D gene: TRBD1; J gene: TRBJ1-5; CDR3 protein: CASSQRTGGNQPQHF; CDR3 DNA: TGTGCCAGCAGTCAGAGGACAGGGGGCAATCAGCCCCAGCATTTT
V gene: TRBV5-6; clone size: -; D gene: -; J gene: TRBJ2-2; CDR3 protein: CASSVWGGWNTGELFF; CDR3 DNA: TGTGCCAGCAGCGTTTGGGGGGGCTGGAACACCGGGGAGCTGTTTTTT
V gene: TRBV7-2; clone size: -; D gene: -; J gene: TRBJ1-6; CDR3 protein: CASSLALFPTESYNSPLHF; CDR3 DNA: TGTGCCAGCAGCTTAGCGCTTTTTCCGACAGAGAGCTATAATTCACCCCTCCACTTT
V gene: TRBV5-1; clone size: -; D gene: TRBD2; J gene: TRBJ2-3; CDR3 protein: CASRGGTSGSTDTQYF; CDR3 DNA: TGCGCCAGTAGAGGGGGTACTAGCGGGAGTACAGATACGCAGTATTTT
V gene: TRBV24-1; clone size: -; D gene: -; J gene: TRBJ1-1; CDR3 protein: CATSDHDDRSTNTEAFF; CDR3 DNA: TGTGCCACCAGTGACCACGACGACAGATCCACGAACACTGAAGCTTTCTTT
V gene: TRBV11-2; clone size: -; D gene: TRBD2; J gene: TRBJ2-1; CDR3 protein: CASSALTGGQGEQFF; CDR3 DNA: TGTGCCAGCAGCGCGCTAACGGGAGGGCAGGGTGAGCAGTTCTTC
V gene: TRBV19; clone size: -; D gene: TRBD2; J gene: TRBJ2-2; CDR3 protein: CASSITSGLAGAGELFF; CDR3 DNA: TGTGCCAGTAGTATAACCTCGGGACTAGCGGGAGCCGGGGAGCTGTTTTTT
V gene: TRBV28; clone size: -; D gene: TRBD2; J gene: TRBJ2-3; CDR3 protein: CASSGTSGRDITDTQYF; CDR3 DNA: TGTGCCAGCAGTGGGACTAGCGGGAGAGACATCACAGATACGCAGTATTTT
V gene: TRBV28; clone size: once; D gene: TRBD2; J gene: TRBJ2-2; CDR3 protein: CASSGTSGNGELFF; CDR3 DNA: TGTGCCAGCAGCGGGACTAGCGGGAATGGGGAGCTGTTTTTT
V gene: TRBV9; clone size: -; D gene: -; J gene: TRBJ2-3; CDR3 protein: CASSGSGPSTDTQYF; CDR3 DNA: TGTGCCAGCAGCGGAAGCGGGCCTAGCACAGATACGCAGTATTTT
V gene: TRBV3-1/TRBV3-2; clone size: -; D gene: -; J gene: TRBJ2-3; CDR3 protein: CASSQDPGSADTQYF; CDR3 DNA: TGTGCCAGCAGCCAAGATCCCGGGAGTGCAGATACGCAGTATTTT
V gene: TRBV19; clone size: -; D gene: TRBD1; J gene: TRBJ2-7; CDR3 protein: CASIPNRGLALNEQYF; CDR3 DNA: TGTGCCAGTATCCCAAACAGGGGGCTGGCACTTAACGAGCAGTACTTC